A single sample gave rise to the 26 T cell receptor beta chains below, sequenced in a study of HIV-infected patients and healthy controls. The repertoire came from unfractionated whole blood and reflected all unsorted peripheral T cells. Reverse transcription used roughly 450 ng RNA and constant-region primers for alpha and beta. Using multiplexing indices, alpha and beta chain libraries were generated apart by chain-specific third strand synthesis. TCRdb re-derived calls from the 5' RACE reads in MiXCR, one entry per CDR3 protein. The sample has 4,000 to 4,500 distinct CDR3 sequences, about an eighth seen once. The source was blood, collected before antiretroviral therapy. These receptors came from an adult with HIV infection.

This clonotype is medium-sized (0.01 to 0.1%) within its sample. The CDR3 bases are TGTGCCAGCAGCCAGTCTTTAGCGGGAGTTGAGCAGTTCTTC. Its translation: CASSQSLAGVEQFF. This sequence joins TRBV4-2 and TRBJ2-1; 9 positions match TRBD2. The CDR3 spans 14 residues. J lost 9 bases, V lost 3 bases, and 6 bases had no gene match. Germline CDR1 is LGHNA and CDR2 is YNFKEQ.

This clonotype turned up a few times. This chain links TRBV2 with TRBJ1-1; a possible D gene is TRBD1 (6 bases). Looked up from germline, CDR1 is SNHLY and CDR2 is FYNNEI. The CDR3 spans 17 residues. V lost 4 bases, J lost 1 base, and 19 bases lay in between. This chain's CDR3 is CASSAPQGLIGNTEAFF. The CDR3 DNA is TGTGCCAGCAGTGCCCCTCAGGGGTTGATAGGGAACACTGAAGCTTTCTTT. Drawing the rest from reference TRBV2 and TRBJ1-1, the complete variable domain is EPEVTQTPSHQVTQMGQEVILRCVPISNHLYFYWYRQILGQKVEFLVSFYNNEISEKSEIFDDQFSVERPDGSNFTLKIRSTKLEDSAMYFCASSAPQGLIGNTEAFFGQGTRLTVV.

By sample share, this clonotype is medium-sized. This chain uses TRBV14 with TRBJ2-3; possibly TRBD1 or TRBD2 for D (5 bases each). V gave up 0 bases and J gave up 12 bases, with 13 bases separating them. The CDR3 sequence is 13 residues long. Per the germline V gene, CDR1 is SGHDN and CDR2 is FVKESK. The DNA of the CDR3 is TGTGCCAGCAGCCAAGACACCGGGACCAATCAGTATTTT. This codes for CASSQDTGTNQYF.

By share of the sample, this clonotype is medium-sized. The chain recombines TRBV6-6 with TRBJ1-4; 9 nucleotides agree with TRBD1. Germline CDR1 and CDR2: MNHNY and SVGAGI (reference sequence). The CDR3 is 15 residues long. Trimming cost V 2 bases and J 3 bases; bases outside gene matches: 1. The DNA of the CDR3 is TGTGCCAGCAGTTACGGACAGGGGTCTAATGAAAAACTGTTTTTT. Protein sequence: CASSYGQGSNEKLFF.

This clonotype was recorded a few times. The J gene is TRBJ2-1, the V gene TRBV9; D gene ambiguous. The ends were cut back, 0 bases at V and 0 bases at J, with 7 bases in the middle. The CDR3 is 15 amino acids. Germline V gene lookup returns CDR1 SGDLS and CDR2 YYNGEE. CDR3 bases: TGTGCCAGCAGCGTAGTAGGTTTCTCCTACAATGAGCAGTTCTTC. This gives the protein CASSVVGFSYNEQFF.

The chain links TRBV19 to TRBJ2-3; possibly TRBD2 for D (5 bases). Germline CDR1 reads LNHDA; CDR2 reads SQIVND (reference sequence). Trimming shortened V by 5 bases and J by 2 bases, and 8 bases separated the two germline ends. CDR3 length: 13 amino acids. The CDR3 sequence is CASSHGLTDTQYF. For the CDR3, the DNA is TGTGCCAGTAGTCACGGACTCACAGATACGCAGTATTTT. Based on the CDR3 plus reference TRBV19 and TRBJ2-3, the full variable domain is DGGITQSPKYLFRKEGQNVTLSCEQNLNHDAMYWYRQDPGQGLRLIYYSQIVNDFQKGDIAEGYSVSREKKESFPLTVTSAQKNPTAFYLCASSHGLTDTQYFGPGTRLTVL.

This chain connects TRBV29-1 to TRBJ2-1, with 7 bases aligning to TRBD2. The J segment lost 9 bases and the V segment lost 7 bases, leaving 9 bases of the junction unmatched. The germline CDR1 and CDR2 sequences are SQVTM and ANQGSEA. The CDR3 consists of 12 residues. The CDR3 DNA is TGCAGCGCCGATCGGGGGGAGGGTGAGCAGTTCTTC. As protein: CSADRGEGEQFF.

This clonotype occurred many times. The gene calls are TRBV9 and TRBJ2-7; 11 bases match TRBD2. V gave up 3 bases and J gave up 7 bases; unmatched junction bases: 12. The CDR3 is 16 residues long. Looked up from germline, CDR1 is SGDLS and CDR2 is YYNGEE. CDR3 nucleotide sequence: TGTGCCAGCAGCGCGTATAGCGGGAGGGCCGCGGGAGAGCAGTACTTC. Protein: CASSAYSGRAAGEQYF.

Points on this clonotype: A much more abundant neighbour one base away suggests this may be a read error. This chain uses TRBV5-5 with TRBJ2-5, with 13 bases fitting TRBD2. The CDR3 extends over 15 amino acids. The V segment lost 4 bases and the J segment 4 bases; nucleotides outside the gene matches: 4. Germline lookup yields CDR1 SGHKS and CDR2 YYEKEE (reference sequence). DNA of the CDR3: TGTGCCAGCAGCACGACTAGCGGGAGGAGAGAGACCCAGTACTTC. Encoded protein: CASSTTSGRRETQYF.

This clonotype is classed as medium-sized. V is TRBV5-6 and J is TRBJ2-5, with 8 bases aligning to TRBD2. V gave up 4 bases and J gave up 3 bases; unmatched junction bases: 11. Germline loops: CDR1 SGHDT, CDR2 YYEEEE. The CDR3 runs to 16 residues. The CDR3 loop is CASSARAGGWEETQYF. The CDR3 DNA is TGTGCCAGCAGCGCTAGGGCGGGAGGTTGGGAAGAGACCCAGTACTTC.

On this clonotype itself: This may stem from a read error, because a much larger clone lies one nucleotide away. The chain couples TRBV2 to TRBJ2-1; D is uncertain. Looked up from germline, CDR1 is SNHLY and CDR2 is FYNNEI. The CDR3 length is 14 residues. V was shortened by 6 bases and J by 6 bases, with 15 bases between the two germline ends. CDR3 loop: CASSQVAGLNEQFF. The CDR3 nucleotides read TGTGCCAGCAGCCAGGTGGCAGGCCTCAATGAGCAGTTCTTC. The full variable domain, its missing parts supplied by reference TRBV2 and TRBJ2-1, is EPEVTQTPSHQVTQMGQEVILRCVPISNHLYFYWYRQILGQKVEFLVSFYNNEISEKSEIFDDQFSVERPDGSNFTLKIRSTKLEDSAMYFCASSQVAGLNEQFFGPGTRLTVL.

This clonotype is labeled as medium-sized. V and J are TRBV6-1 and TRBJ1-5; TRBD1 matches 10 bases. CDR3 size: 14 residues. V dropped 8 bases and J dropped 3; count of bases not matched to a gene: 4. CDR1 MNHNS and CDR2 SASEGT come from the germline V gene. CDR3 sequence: CASQTGGFNQPQHF. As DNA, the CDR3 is TGTGCCAGCCAGACAGGGGGCTTCAATCAGCCCCAGCATTTT.

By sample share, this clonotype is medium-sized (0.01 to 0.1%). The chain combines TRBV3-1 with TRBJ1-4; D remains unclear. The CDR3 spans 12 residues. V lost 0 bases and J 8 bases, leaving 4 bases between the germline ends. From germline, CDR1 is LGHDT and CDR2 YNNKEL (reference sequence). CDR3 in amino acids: CASSQEGEKLFF. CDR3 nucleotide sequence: TGTGCCAGCAGCCAAGAAGGGGAAAAACTGTTTTTT.

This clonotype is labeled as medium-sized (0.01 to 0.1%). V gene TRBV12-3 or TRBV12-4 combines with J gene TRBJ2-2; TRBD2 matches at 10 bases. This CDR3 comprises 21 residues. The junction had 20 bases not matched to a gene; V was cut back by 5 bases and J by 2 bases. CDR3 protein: CASSTPTDPSGSVGNTGELFF. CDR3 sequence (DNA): TGTGCCAGCAGTACACCTACGGACCCTAGCGGGAGTGTGGGTAACACCGGGGAGCTGTTTTTT.

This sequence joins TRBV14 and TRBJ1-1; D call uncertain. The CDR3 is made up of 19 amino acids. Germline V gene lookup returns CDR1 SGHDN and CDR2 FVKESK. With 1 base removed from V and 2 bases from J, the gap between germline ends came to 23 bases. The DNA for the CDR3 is TGTGCCAGCAGCCAAGGTTATTCGGGTGCGTTATGGGATAACACTGAAGCTTTCTTT. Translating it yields CASSQGYSGALWDNTEAFF.

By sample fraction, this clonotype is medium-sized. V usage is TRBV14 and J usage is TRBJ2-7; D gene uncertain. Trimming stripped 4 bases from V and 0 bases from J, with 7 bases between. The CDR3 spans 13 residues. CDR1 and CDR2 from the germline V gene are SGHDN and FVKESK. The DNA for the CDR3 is TGTGCCAGCAGCCGCGGATACTCCTACGAGCAGTACTTC. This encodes CASSRGYSYEQYF.

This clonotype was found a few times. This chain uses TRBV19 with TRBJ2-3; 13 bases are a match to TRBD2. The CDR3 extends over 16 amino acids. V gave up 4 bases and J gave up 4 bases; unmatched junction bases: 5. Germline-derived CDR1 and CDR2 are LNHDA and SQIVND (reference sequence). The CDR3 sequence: CASSTRTSGSPDTQYF. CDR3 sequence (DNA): TGTGCCAGTAGTACCCGGACTAGCGGGAGTCCAGATACGCAGTATTTT.

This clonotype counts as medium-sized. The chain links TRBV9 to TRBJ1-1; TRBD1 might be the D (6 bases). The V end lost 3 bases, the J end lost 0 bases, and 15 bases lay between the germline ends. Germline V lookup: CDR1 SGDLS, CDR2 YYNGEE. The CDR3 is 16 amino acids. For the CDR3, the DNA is TGTGCCAGCAGCGCCCAATTGAGGGGGATGAACACTGAAGCTTTCTTT. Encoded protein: CASSAQLRGMNTEAFF.

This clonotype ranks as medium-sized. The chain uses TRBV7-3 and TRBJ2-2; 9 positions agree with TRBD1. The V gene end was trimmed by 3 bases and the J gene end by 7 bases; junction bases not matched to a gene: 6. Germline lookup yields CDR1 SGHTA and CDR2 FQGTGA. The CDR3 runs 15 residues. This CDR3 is CASSFQQGANGELFF. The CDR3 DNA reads TGTGCCAGCAGCTTCCAACAGGGGGCTAACGGGGAGCTGTTTTTT.

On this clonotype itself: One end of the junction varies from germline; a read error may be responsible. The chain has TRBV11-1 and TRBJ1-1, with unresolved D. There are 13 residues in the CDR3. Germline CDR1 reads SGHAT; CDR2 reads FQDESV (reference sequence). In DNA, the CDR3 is TGTGCCAGGAGCTTGGTGCAGAACACTGAAGCTTTCTTT. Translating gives CARSLVQNTEAFF.

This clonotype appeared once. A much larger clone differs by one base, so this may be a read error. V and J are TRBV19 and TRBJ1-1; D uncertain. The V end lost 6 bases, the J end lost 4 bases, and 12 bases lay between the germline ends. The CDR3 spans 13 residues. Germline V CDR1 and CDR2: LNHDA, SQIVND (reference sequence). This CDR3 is CASREVASTEAFF. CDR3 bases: TGTGCCAGTAGGGAAGTGGCCTCCACTGAAGCTTTCTTT.

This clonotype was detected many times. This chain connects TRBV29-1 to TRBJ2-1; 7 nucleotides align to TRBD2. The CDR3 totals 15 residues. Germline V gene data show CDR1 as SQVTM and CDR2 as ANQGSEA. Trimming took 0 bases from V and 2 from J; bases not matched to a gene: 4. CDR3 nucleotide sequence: TGCAGCGTTGAAGATGAGGCGGGAGCCTACAATGAGCAGTTCTTC. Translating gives CSVEDEAGAYNEQFF.

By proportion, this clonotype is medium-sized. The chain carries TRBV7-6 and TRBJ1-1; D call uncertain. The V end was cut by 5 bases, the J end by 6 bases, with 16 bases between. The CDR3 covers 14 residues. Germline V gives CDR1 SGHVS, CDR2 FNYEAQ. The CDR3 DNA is TGTGCCAGCAGCGTCTCCAATTACTCTCCTGAAGCTTTCTTT. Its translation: CASSVSNYSPEAFF.

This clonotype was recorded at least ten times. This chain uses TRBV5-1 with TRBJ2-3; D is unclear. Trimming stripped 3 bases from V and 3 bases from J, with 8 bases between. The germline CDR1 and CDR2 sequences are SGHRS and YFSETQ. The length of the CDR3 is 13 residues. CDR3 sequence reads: CASSSLGTDTQYF. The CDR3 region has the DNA TGCGCCAGCAGCTCTCTGGGAACAGATACGCAGTATTTT.

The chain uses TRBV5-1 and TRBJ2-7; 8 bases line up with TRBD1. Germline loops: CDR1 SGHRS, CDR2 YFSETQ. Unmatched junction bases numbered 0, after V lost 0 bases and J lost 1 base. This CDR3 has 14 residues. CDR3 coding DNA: TGCGCCAGCAGCTTGGGGGACAGGTCCTACGAGCAGTACTTC. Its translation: CASSLGDRSYEQYF. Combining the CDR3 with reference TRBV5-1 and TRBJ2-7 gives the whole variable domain KAGVTQTPRYLIKTRGQQVTLSCSPISGHRSVSWYQQTPGQGLQFLFEYFSETQRNKGNFPGRFSGRQFSNSRSEMNVSTLELGDSALYLCASSLGDRSYEQYFGPGTRLTVT.

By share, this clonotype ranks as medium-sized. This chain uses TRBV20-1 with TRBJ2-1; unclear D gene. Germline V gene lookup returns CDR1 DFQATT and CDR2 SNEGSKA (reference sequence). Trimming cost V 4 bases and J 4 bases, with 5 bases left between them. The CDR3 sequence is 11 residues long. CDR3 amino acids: CSATPYNEQFF. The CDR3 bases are TGCAGTGCTACACCGTACAATGAGCAGTTCTTC.